A single sample is the source of the 8 T cell receptor beta chains below, sequenced in a study of blood T cells in healthy people across ages. With a J-beta primer mix and a sample-barcoded 5' primer, a second PCR ran about 7 to 12 cycles. From the 5' RACE reads, TCRdb called clonotypes with MiXCR, one entry per CDR3 protein. The repertoire has roughly 680,000 distinct CDR3 sequences, under 65% of them found once; the top ten carry less than 15%. Material for sequencing was blood. These receptors were collected from a woman older than 75 in good health.

This chain connects TRBV20-1 to TRBJ2-5; tentatively, D is TRBD1 (6 bases). Matching the DNA end better, TRBJ2-7 makes the J call doubtful. Germline values: CDR1 DFQATT, CDR2 SNEGSKA (reference sequence). The CDR3 contains 15 residues. CDR3 DNA sequence: TGCAGTGCTAGAGCAGGGGAGCCCCGGGTGGGCGAGCAGTACTTC. Its translation is CSARAGEPRVGEQYF.

The chain is built from TRBV10-3 and TRBJ2-4; TRBD1 aligns across 10 bases. The DNA end is a closer match to TRBJ2-7, so the J assignment may be wrong. This CDR3 is built from 15 residues. In germline, CDR1 is ENHRY, CDR2 SYGVKD. This CDR3 is CAIGGRDRGLYEQYF. The CDR3, as DNA: TGTGCCATAGGGGGCCGGGACAGGGGCCTCTACGAGCAGTACTTC.

The table lists this clonotype with a few counts. The rearrangement links TRBV10-3 to TRBJ2-5; TRBD2 aligns across 8 bases. This CDR3 has 12 amino acids. With 7 bases clipped from V and 11 bases from J, the junction kept 9 bases outside the gene matches. Germline V lookup: CDR1 ENHRY, CDR2 SYGVKD. CDR3 bases: TGTGCCATCACCGCGGGGGGCAATGAGCAGTACTTC. Protein sequence: CAITAGGNEQYF.

This clonotype was found many times. The CDR3 is CASSFGLAGGPYNEQFF. As DNA, the CDR3 is TGCGCCAGCAGCTTTGGTCTAGCGGGGGGTCCCTACAATGAGCAGTTCTTC. This rearrangement joins TRBV5-1 to TRBJ2-1; 11 bases are a match to TRBD2. CDR3 length: 17 amino acids. V was pared by 2 bases and J by 2 bases, with 6 bases of the junction left unmatched. CDR1 and CDR2 (germline): SGHRS, YFSETQ.

The chain carries TRBV7-9 and TRBJ2-2; D may be TRBD2 (6 bases). V gave up 6 bases and J gave up 6 bases, with 8 bases separating them. This CDR3 region has 12 residues. Germline V gene lookup returns CDR1 SEHNR and CDR2 FQNEAQ (reference sequence). CDR3 nucleotide sequence: TGTGCCAGCAGGGGAGGTGCCGGGGAGCTGTTTTTT. It translates to CASRGGAGELFF.

This clonotype was detected many times. This chain uses TRBV6-2 or TRBV6-3 with TRBJ2-3; D might be TRBD1 or TRBD2, each matching 5 bases. The CDR3 covers 16 residues. Between the trimmed V and J ends, which lost 3 bases and 2 bases, there was a span of 15 bases. Germline loops: CDR1 MNHEY, CDR2 SVGEGT. The CDR3, as DNA: TGTGCCAGCAGTTATCGAACGGTCGGGACCACAGATACGCAGTATTTT. Protein: CASSYRTVGTTDTQYF.

Ten or more counts support this clonotype. The V call is TRBV7-6, the J call TRBJ2-3, with 9 positions matching TRBD2. After removal of 4 bases from V and 3 bases from J, the junction contained 8 bases not matched to a gene. The V gene's germline CDR1 is SGHVS and CDR2 FNYEAQ. CDR3 length: 16 amino acids. The CDR3 region is CASSSVAGVGTDTQYF. The CDR3 bases are TGTGCCAGCAGCTCAGTAGCGGGAGTAGGTACAGATACGCAGTATTTT.

V is TRBV4-2 and J is TRBJ1-2; 8 positions match TRBD1. The J segment lost 3 bases and the V segment lost 3 bases, leaving 9 bases of the junction unmatched. The germline CDR1 and CDR2 sequences are LGHNA and YNFKEQ. The CDR3 has 16 residues. The CDR3: CASSQGPLGQDYGYTF. The CDR3 DNA sequence: TGTGCCAGCAGCCAGGGGCCTTTGGGACAGGACTATGGCTACACCTTC.